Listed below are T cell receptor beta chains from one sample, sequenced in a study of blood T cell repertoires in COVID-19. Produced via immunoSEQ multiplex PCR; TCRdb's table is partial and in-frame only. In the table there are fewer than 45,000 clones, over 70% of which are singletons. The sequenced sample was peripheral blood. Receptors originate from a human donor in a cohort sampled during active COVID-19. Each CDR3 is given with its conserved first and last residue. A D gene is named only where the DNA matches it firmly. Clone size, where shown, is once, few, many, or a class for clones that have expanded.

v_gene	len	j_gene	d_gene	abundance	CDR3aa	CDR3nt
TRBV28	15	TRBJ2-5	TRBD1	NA	CASSSPGTGQETQYF	TGTGCCAGCAGCTCCCCCGGGACAGGGCAAGAGACCCAGTACTTC
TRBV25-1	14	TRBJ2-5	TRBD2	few	CASSDSAGGPDQYF	TGTGCCAGCAGTGATTCGGCGGGGGGGCCCGACCAGTACTTC
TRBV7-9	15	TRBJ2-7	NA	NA	CASSLVAGGSYEQYF	TGTGCCAGCAGCTTAGTTGCAGGGGGGTCCTACGAGCAGTACTTC
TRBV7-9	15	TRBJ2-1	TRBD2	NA	CASSRLAVSYNEQFF	TGTGCCAGCAGCCGACTAGCGGTCTCCTACAATGAGCAGTTCTTC
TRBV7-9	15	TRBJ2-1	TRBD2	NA	CASSYGTSPYNEQFF	TGTGCCAGCAGCTACGGGACTAGCCCTTACAATGAGCAGTTCTTC
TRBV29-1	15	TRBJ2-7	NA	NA	CSVEEEGASSYEQYF	TGCAGCGTTGAAGAGGAGGGGGCGAGCTCCTACGAGCAGTACTTC
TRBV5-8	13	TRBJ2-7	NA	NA	CASSFGAAHGQYF	TGTGCCAGCAGCTTTGGGGCAGCCCATGGGCAGTACTTC
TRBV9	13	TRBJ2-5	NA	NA	CASSEQPQETQYF	TGTGCCAGCAGCGAACAGCCACAAGAGACCCAGTACTTC
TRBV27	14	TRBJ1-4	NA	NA	CASSNVDRNEKLFF	TGTGCCAGCAGTAACGTAGACAGAAATGAAAAACTGTTTTTT
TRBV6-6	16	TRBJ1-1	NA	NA	CASSYRQASGGTEAFF	TGTGCCAGCAGTTATAGGCAGGCCAGTGGTGGCACTGAAGCTTTCTTT
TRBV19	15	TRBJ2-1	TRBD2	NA	CASSTEGLAGNEQFF	TGTGCCAGTAGTACGGAGGGACTAGCGGGCAATGAGCAGTTCTTC
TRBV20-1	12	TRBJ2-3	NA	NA	CSASLGTDTQYF	TGCAGTGCTAGTTTAGGCACAGATACGCAGTATTTT
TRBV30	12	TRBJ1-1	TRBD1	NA	CAWTRDRVEAFF	TGTGCCTGGACCCGGGACAGGGTGGAAGCTTTCTTT
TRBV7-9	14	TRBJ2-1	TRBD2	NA	CASTTSGRKDEQFF	TGTGCCAGCACGACTAGCGGGAGAAAAGATGAGCAGTTCTTC
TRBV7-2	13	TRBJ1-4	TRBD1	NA	CASSPGQREKLFF	TGTGCCAGCAGCCCGGGACAGCGGGAGAAACTGTTTTTT
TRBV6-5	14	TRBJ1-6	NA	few	CASSPLSRDSPLHF	TGTGCCAGCAGTCCCCTTTCCAGGGATTCACCCCTCCACTTT
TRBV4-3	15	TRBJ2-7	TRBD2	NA	CASSHTTSPKYEQYF	TGCGCCAGCAGCCATACGACTAGCCCCAAATACGAGCAGTACTTC
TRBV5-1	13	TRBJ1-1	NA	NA	CASSLEQVSEAFF	TGCGCCAGCAGCTTGGAACAGGTCTCTGAAGCTTTCTTT
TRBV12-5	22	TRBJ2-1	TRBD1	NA	CASGLPRGQAVRLSVSDNEQFF	TGTGCTAGTGGTTTGCCTCGGGGACAGGCCGTTAGACTGTCGGTGTCAGACAATGAGCAGTTCTTC
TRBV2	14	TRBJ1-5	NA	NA	CASSEGLRAQPQHF	TGTGCCAGCAGTGAAGGCCTGAGGGCTCAGCCCCAGCATTTT
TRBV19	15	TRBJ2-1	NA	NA	CASSSLAHSYNEQFF	TGTGCCAGTAGTTCCTTAGCGCACTCCTACAATGAGCAGTTCTTC
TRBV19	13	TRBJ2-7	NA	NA	CASSIDLEGEQYF	TGTGCCAGTAGTATAGATCTTGAGGGCGAGCAGTACTTC
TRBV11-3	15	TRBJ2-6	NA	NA	CASSQAQAGANVLTF	TGTGCCAGCAGCCAGGCCCAGGCTGGGGCCAACGTCCTGACTTTC
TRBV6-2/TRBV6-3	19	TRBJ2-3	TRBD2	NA	CASSSPTGLAGVATDTQYF	TGTGCCAGCAGCTCCCCAACGGGGCTAGCGGGAGTGGCGACAGATACGCAGTATTTT
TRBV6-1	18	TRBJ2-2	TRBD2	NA	CASSVTSGQFANTGELFF	TGTGCCAGCAGTGTGACTAGCGGCCAGTTCGCGAACACCGGGGAGCTGTTTTTT
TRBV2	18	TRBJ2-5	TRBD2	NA	CASSEGTLAGGGLETQYF	TGTGCCAGCAGTGAAGGGACACTAGCGGGAGGAGGTTTGGAGACCCAGTACTTC
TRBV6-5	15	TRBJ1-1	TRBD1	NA	CASTSTGGVSTEAFF	TGTGCCAGCACATCGACAGGGGGCGTGAGCACTGAAGCTTTCTTT
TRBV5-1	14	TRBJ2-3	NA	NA	CASSLGDNTDTQYF	TGCGCCAGCAGCTTGGGGGACAACACAGATACGCAGTATTTT
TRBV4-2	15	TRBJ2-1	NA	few	CASSQISQGANEQFF	TGTGCCAGCAGCCAAATCTCCCAAGGAGCCAATGAGCAGTTCTTC
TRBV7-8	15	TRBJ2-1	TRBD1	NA	CASSARGQGYNEQFF	TGTGCCAGCAGCGCCCGTGGACAGGGTTACAATGAGCAGTTCTTC
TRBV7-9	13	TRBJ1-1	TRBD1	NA	CASSRQGGLEAFF	TGTGCCAGCAGCCGCCAAGGGGGCTTGGAGGCTTTCTTT
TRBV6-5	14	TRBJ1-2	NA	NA	CATQRGGANYGYTF	TGTGCCACCCAGAGGGGGGGAGCTAACTATGGCTACACCTTC
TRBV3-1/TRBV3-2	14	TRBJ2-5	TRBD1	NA	CASSRGQVVETQYF	TGTGCCAGCAGCCGTGGACAGGTGGTCGAGACCCAGTACTTC
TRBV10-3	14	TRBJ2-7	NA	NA	CAISEPDRAYEQYF	TGTGCCATCAGTGAGCCTGACAGAGCCTACGAGCAGTACTTC
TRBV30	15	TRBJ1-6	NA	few	CAWARLMTGDSPLHF	TGTGCCTGGGCCCGGCTGATGACGGGGGATTCACCCCTCCACTTT
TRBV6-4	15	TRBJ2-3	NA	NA	CASSDSSGAADTQYF	TGTGCCAGCAGTGACTCGTCGGGAGCGGCAGATACGCAGTATTTT
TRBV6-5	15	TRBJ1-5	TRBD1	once	CASSRDRGGRQPQHF	TGTGCCAGCAGTAGGGACAGGGGCGGGCGTCAGCCCCAGCATTTT
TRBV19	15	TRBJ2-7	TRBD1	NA	CASSPGTVKSYEQYF	TGTGCCAGTAGTCCTGGGACAGTAAAATCCTACGAGCAGTACTTC
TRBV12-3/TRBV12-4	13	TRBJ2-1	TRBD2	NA	CASSFSSGNEQFF	TGTGCCAGCAGTTTCTCTAGCGGCAATGAGCAGTTCTTC
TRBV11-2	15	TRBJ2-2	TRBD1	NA	CASGQDRPNTGELFF	TGTGCCAGCGGACAGGACAGGCCGAACACCGGGGAGCTGTTTTTT
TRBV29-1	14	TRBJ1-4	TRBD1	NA	CSVGQGGVNEKLFF	TGCAGCGTCGGACAGGGGGGAGTTAATGAAAAACTGTTTTTT
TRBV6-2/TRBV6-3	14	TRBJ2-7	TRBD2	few	CASSNSGNHFEQYF	TGTGCCAGCAGTAACAGCGGGAACCACTTCGAGCAGTACTTC
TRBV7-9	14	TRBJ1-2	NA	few	CASSLVNGANGYTF	TGTGCCAGCAGCTTAGTCAATGGGGCGAATGGCTACACCTTC
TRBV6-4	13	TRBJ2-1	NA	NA	CASSHEQGNEQFF	TGTGCCAGCAGCCACGAACAGGGCAATGAGCAGTTCTTC
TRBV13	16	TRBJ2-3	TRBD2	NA	CASSLDSGGFTDTQYF	TGTGCCAGCAGCTTAGATAGCGGGGGATTCACAGATACGCAGTATTTT
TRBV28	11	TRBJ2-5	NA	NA	CAVEGRETQYF	TGTGCCGTGGAAGGGAGGGAGACCCAGTACTTC
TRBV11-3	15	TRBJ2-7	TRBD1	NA	CASSLGQGRSYEQYF	TGTGCCAGCAGCTTAGGACAGGGGAGGTCCTACGAGCAGTACTTC
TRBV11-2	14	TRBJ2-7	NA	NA	CASSLVFGVWEQYF	TGTGCCAGCAGCTTAGTTTTCGGTGTTTGGGAGCAGTACTTC
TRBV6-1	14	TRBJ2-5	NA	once	CASSPPDSQETQYF	TGTGCCAGCAGCCCCCCGGACAGTCAAGAGACCCAGTACTTC
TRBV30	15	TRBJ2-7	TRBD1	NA	CAWSVTGASSYEQYF	TGTGCCTGGAGTGTAACAGGGGCGAGCTCCTACGAGCAGTACTTC
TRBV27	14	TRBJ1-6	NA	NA	CASSLRQHNSPLHF	TGTGCCAGCAGTTTAAGACAGCATAATTCACCCCTCCACTTT